This T cell receptor (beta chain) was found in a study of blood T cell repertoires in COVID-19. In the study overall: Donors in the United States, Italy and Spain gave samples during acute or convalescent COVID-19. The analysed material was cDNA or gDNA that came from T cells, B-cell-depleted T cells, or PBMCs.

Those enrolled in Seattle joined during active infection and were followed longitudinally afterward. The CDR3 totals 14 residues. With V trimmed by 3 bases and J by 7 bases, 5 bases remained unmatched. Germline V gene sequence: CDR1 SGHAT, CDR2 FQNNGV. The data were produced by immunoSEQ multiplex PCR, yet TCRdb's version contains in-frame clones alone and is incomplete. The sample has 250,000 to 400,000 clones, about 90% seen once. Sequencing was done on a sample of peripheral blood. The J gene is TRBJ1-4, the V gene TRBV11-2, with TRBD1 matching over 7 bases. The TCR originated in a woman under 40 with COVID-19, enrolled during active disease. The CDR3 sequence is CASSFNRGREKLFF. CDR3 sequence (DNA): TGTGCCAGCAGCTTCAACAGGGGTCGTGAAAAACTGTTTTTT.